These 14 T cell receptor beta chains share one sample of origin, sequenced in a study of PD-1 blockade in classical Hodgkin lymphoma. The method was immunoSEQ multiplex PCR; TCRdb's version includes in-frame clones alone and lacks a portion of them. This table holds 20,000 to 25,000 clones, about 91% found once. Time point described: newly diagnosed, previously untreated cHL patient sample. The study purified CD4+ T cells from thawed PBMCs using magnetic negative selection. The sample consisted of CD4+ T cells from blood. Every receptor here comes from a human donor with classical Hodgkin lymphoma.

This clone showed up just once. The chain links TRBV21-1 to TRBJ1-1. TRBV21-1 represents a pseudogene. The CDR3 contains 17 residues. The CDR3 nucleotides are TGTGCCAGCAGCAAAGGTAAATATCGGTCGGAGAACACTGAAGCTTTCTTT. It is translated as CASSKGKYRSENTEAFF.

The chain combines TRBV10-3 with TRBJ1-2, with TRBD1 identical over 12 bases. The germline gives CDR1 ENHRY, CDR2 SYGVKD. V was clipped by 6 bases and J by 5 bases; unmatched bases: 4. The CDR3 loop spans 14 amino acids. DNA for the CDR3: TGTGCCATCAGATTGGGACAGGGGGCTTATGGCTACACCTTC. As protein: CAIRLGQGAYGYTF.

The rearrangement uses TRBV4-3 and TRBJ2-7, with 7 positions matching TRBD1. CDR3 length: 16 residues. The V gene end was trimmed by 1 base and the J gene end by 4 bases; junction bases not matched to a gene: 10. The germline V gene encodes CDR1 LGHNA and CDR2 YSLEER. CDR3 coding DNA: TGCGCCAGCAGCCAAGTCCGGGACAGCGTCTATTACGAGCAGTACTTC. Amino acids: CASSQVRDSVYYEQYF.

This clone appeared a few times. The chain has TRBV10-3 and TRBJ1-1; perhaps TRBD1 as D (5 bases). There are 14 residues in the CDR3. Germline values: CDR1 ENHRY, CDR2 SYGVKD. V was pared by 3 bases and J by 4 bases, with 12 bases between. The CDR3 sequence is CAISDGGRSTEAFF. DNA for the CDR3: TGTGCCATCAGTGACGGGGGTCGTAGCACTGAAGCTTTCTTT.

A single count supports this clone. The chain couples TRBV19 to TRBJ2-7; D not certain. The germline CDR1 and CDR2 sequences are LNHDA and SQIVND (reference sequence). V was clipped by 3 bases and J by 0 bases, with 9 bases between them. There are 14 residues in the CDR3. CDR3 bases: TGTGCCAGTAGTATGACGTCGGGCTCCTACGAGCAGTACTTC. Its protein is CASSMTSGSYEQYF.

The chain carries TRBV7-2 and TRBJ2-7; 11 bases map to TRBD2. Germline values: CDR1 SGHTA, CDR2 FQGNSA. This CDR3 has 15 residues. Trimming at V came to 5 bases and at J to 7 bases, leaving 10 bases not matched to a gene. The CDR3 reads CASSRIAGGGLEQYF. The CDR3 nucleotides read TGTGCCAGCAGCCGTATAGCGGGAGGGGGCTTGGAGCAGTACTTC.

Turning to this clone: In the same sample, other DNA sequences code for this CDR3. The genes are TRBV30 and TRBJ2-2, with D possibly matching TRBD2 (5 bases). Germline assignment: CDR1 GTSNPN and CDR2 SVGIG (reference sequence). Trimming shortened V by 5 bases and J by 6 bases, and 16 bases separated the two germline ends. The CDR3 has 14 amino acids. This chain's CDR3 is CAWGGRPSPGELFF. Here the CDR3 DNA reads TGTGCCTGGGGAGGACGGCCGAGCCCCGGGGAGCTGTTTTTT.

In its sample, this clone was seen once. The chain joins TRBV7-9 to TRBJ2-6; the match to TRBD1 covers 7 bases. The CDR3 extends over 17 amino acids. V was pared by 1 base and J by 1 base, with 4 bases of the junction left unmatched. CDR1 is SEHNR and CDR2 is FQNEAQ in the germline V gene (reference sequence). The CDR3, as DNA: TGTGCCAGCAGCTTAGGGGACAGAGAATCTGGGGCCAACGTCCTGACTTTC. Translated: CASSLGDRESGANVLTF.

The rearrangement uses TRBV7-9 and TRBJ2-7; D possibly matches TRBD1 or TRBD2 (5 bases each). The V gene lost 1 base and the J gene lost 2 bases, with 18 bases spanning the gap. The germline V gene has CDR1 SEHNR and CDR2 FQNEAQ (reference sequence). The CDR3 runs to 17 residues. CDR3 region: CASSLDGTVVDPYEQYF. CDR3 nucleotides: TGTGCCAGCAGCTTAGATGGGACCGTGGTGGATCCCTACGAGCAGTACTTC.

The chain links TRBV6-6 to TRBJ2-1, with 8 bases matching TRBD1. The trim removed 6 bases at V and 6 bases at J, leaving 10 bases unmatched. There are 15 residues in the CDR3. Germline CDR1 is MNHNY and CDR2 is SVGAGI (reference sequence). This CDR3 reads CASRWGRGRSNEQFF. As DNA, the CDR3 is TGTGCCAGCAGGTGGGGCAGGGGGCGTAGCAATGAGCAGTTCTTC.

CDR3 sequence (DNA): TGCGCCAGCAGCCAAGGAGTGTGGACTGAAGCTTTCTTT. Its translation: CASSQGVWTEAFF. The J gene is TRBJ1-1, the V gene TRBV4-1; D remains unclear. CDR1 MGHRA and CDR2 YSYEKL come from the germline V gene. The CDR3 extends over 13 amino acids. Between the trimmed V and J ends, which lost 1 base and 5 bases, there was a span of 8 bases.

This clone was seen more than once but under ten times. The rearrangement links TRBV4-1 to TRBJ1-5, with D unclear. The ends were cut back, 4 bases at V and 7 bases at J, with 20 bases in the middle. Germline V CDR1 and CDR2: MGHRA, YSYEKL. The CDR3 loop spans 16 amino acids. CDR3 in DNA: TGCGCCAGCAGCCTTGACCGAGGCCTTGAAGTACAGCCCCAGCATTTT. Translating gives CASSLDRGLEVQPQHF.

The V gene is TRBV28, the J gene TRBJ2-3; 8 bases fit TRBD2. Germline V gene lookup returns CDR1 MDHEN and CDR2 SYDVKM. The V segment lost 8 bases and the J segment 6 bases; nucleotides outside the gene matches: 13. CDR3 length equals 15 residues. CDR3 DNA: TGTGCCAGCCTTCCTCTGGCGGGGGGAGGTGATACGCAGTATTTT. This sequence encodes CASLPLAGGGDTQYF.

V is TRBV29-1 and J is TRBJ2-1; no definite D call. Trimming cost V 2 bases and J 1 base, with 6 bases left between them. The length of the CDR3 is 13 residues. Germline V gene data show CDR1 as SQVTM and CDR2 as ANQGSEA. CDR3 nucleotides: TGCAGCGTTGAAAGGAAATCCTACAATGAGCAGTTCTTC. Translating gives CSVERKSYNEQFF.